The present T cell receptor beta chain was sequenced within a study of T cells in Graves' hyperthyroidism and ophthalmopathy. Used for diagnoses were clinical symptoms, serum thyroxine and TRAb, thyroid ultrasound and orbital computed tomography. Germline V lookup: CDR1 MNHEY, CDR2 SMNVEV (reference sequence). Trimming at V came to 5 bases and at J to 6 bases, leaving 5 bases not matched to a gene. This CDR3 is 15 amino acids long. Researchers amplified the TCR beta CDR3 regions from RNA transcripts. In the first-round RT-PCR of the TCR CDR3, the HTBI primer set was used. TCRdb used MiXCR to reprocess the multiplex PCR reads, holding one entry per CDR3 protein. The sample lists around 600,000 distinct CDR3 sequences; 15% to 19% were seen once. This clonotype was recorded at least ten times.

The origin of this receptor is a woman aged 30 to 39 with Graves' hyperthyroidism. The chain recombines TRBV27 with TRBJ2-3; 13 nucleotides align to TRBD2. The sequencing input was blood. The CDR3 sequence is CASSAGLAGMDTQYF. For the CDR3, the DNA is TGTGCCAGCAGTGCGGGACTAGCGGGGATGGATACGCAGTATTTT.